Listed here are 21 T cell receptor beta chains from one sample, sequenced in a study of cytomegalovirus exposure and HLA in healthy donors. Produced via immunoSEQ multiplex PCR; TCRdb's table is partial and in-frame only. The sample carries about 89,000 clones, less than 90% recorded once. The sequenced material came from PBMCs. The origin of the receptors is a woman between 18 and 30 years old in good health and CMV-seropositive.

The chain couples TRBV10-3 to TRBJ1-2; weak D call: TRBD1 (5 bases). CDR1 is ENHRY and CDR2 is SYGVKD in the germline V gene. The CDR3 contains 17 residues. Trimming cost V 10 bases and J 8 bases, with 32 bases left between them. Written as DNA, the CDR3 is TGTGCCAGCGGGCGGGGGGACCATACGTCCGGGAAGGGGGGCTACACCTTC. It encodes CASGRGDHTSGKGGYTF.

The CDR3 nucleotides read TGTGCCAGCACCTTCGACAGGGGGGGAGGGAATTCACCCCTCCACTTT. It codes for CASTFDRGGGNSPLHF. This chain joins TRBV2 and TRBJ1-6, with 9 nucleotides matching TRBD1. The germline V gene has CDR1 SNHLY and CDR2 FYNNEI. The CDR3 length is 16 residues. J was trimmed by 7 bases and V by 7 bases; bases with no gene match: 11.

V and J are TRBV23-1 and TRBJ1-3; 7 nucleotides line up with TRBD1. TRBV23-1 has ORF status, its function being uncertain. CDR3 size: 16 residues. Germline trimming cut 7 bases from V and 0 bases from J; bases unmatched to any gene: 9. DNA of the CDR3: TGCGCCAGCACTCGGGACAGCTACTTCTCTGGAAACACCATATATTTT. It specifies CASTRDSYFSGNTIYF.

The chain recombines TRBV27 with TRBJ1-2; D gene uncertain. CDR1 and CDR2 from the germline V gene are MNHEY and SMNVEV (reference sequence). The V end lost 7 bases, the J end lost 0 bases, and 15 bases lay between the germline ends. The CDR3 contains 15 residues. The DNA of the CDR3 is TGTGCCAGCACCAACCGGCCAGGTTCTAACTATGGCTACACCTTC. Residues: CASTNRPGSNYGYTF.

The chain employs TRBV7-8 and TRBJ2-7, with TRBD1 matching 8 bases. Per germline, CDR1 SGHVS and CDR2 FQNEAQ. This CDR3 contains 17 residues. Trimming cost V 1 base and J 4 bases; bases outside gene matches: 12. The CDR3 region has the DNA TGTGCCAGCAGCTTAGTTGCCAGGACAGGGCTGGGGTACGAGCAGTACTTC. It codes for CASSLVARTGLGYEQYF.

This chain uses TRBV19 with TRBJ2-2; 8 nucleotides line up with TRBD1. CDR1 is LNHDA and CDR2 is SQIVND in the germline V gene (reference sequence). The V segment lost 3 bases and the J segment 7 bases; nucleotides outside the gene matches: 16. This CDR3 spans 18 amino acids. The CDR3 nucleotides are TGTGCCAGTAGTATCTACCGTTTAGGGACAGGAGTTGGCGGGGAGCTGTTTTTT. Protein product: CASSIYRLGTGVGGELFF.

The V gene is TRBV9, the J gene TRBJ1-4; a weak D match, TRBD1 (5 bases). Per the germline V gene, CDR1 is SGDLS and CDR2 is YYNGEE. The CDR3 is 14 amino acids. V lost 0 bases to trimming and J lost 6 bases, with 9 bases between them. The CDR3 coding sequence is TGTGCCAGCAGCGTAGGACGGGGGGATGAAAAACTGTTTTTT. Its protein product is CASSVGRGDEKLFF.

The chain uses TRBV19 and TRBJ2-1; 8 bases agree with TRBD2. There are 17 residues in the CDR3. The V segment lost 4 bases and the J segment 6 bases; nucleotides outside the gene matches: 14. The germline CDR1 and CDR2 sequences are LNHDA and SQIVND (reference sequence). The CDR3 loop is CASSTLLRGGYRNEQFF. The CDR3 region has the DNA TGTGCCAGTAGTACACTCCTTCGCGGGGGGTATCGCAATGAGCAGTTCTTC.

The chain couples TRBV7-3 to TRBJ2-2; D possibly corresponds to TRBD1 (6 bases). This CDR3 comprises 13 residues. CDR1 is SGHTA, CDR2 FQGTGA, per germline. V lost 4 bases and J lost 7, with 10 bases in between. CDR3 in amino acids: CASSSTGDGELFF. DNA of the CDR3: TGTGCCAGCAGCTCGACAGGAGACGGGGAGCTGTTTTTT.

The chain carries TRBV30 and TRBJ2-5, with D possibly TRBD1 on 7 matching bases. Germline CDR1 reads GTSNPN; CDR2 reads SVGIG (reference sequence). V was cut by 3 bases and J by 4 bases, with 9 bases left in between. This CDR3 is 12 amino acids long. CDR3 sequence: CAWSQGGETQYF. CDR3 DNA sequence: TGTGCCTGGAGCCAGGGGGGAGAGACCCAGTACTTC.

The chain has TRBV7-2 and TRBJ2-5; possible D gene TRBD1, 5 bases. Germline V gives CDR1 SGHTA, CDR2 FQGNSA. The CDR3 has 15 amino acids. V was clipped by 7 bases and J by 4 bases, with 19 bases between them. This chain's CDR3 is CASTTDITLPETQYF. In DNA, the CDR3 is TGTGCCAGCACAACGGACATCACCTTGCCAGAGACCCAGTACTTC.

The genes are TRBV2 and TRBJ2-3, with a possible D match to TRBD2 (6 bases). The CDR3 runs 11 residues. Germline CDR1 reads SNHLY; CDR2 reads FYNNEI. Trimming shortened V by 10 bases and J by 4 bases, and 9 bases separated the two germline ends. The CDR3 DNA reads TGTGCCACCGCTAGCGCAGATACGCAGTATTTT. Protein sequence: CATASADTQYF.

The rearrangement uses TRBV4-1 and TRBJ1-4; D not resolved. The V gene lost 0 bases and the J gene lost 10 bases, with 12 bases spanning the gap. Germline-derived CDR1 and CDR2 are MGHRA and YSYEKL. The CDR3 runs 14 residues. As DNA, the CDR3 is TGCGCCAGCAGCCAAGAATTAGGACTAGTAAAACTGTTTTTT. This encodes CASSQELGLVKLFF.

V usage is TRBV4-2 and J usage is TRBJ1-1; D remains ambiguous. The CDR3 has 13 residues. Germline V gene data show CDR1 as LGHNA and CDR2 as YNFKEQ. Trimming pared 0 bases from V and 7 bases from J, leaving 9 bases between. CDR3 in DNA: TGTGCCAGCAGCCAAGAGTCCGGGATTGAAGCTTTCTTT. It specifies CASSQESGIEAFF.

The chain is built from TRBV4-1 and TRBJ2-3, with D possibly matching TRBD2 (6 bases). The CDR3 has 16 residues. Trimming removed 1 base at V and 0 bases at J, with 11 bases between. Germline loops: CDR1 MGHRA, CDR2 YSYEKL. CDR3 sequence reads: CASSQVWAGSTDTQYF. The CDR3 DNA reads TGCGCCAGCAGCCAAGTGTGGGCGGGGAGCACAGATACGCAGTATTTT.

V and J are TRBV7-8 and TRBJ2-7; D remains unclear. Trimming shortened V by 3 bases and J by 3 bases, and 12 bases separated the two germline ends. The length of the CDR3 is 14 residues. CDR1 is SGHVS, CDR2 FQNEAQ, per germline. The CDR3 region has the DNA TGTGCCAGCAGCTTCGCGAATCCTGGCTACGAGCAGTACTTC. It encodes CASSFANPGYEQYF.

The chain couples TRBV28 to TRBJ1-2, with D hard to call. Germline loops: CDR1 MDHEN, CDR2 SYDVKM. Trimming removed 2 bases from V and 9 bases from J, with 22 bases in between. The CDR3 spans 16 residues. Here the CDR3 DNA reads TGTGCCAGCAGTTTAGGAGGACGAGGACTCATCAGAAGCTACACCTTC. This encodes CASSLGGRGLIRSYTF.

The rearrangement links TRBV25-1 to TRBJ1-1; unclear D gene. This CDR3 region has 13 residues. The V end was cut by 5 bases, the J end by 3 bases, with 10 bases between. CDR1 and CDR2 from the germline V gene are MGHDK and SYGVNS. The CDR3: CASSQQVDTEAFF. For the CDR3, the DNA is TGTGCCAGCAGTCAGCAGGTAGACACTGAAGCTTTCTTT.

The CDR3 loop reads CASSPVESTEAFF. The CDR3 DNA sequence: TGTGCCAGCTCACCGGTGGAGTCTACTGAAGCTTTCTTT. This chain joins TRBV18 and TRBJ1-1, with unresolved D. Trimming stripped 3 bases from V and 5 bases from J, with 10 bases between. Germline CDR1 and CDR2: KGHSH and LQKENI. The length of the CDR3 is 13 residues.

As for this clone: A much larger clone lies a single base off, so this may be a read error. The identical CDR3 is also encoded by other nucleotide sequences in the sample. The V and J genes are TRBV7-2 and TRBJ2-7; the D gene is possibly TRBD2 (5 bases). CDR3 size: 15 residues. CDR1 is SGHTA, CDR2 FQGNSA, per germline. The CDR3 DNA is TGTGCCAGCGGGTGGGCGGGCGGCCTAACCTACGAGCAGTATTTC. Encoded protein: CASGWAGGLTYEQYF.

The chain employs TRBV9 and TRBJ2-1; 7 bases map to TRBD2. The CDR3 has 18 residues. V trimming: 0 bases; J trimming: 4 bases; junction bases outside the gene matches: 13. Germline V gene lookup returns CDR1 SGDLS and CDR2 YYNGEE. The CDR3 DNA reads TGTGCCAGCAGCGTAGGGGAGGGCAGCCGGTGGATGTACAATGAGCAGTTCTTC. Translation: CASSVGEGSRWMYNEQFF.